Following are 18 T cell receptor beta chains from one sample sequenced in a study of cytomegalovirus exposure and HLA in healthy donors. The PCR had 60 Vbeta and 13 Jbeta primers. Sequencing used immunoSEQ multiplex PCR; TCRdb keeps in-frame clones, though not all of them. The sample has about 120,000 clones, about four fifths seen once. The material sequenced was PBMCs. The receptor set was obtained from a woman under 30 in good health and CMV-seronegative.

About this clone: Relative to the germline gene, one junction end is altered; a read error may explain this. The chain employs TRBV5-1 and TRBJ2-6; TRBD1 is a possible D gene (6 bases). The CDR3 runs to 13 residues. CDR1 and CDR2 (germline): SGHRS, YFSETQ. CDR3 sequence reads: CASRGAGANGLTF. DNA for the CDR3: TGCGCCAGCAGGGGGGCTGGGGCCAACGGCCTGACTTTC.

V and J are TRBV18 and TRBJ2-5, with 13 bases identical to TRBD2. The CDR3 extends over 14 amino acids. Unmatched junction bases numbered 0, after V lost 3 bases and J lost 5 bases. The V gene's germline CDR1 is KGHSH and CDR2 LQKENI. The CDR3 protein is CASSPTSGGETQYF. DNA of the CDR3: TGTGCCAGCTCACCGACTAGCGGGGGGGAGACCCAGTACTTC.

DNA for the CDR3: TGCGCCAGCAGCTTGACTAGCGGGGAAACCTACGAGCAGTACTTC. It codes for CASSLTSGETYEQYF. The chain employs TRBV5-1 and TRBJ2-7, with 10 nucleotides matching TRBD2. V lost 1 base to trimming and J lost 2 bases; unmatched junction nucleotides: 3. Germline lookup yields CDR1 SGHRS and CDR2 YFSETQ. This CDR3 is built from 15 residues.

The CDR3 loop is CASSLFGAGARGEKLFF. The CDR3 nucleotides are TGTGCCAGCAGCTTATTTGGAGCGGGGGCTCGGGGTGAAAAACTGTTTTTT. The chain carries TRBV7-9 and TRBJ1-4; D perhaps matches TRBD1 (6 bases). Looked up from germline, CDR1 is SEHNR and CDR2 is FQNEAQ (reference sequence). There are 17 residues in the CDR3. V was pared by 2 bases and J by 7 bases, with 20 bases between.

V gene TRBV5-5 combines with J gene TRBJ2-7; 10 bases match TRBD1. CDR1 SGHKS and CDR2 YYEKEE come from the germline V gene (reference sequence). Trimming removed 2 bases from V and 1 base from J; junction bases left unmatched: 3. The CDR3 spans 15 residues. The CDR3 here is CASSLTGQGSYEQYF. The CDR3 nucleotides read TGTGCCAGCAGCTTAACGGGACAGGGGTCCTACGAGCAGTACTTC.

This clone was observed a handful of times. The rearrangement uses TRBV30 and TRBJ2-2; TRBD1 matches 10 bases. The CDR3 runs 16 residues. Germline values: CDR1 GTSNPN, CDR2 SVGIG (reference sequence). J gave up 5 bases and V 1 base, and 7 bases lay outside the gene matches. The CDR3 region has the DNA TGTGCCTGGAGTGGGGGACAGGGGATGTGGACCGGGGAGCTGTTTTTT. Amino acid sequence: CAWSGGQGMWTGELFF.

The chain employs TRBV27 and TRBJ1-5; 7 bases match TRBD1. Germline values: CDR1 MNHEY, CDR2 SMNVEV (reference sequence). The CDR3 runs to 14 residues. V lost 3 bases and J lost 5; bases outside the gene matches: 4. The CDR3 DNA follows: TGTGCCAGCAGTTTTAGGGGGCGATATCAGCCCCAGCATTTT. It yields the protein CASSFRGRYQPQHF.

DNA of the CDR3: TGTGCCTGGGGAAAACAGGGGGCAGCCACTGAAGCTTTCTTT. Translating gives CAWGKQGAATEAFF. The chain couples TRBV30 to TRBJ1-1; 9 positions agree with TRBD1. The germline CDR1 and CDR2 sequences are GTSNPN and SVGIG (reference sequence). The CDR3 has 14 residues. V lost 5 bases to trimming and J lost 4 bases; unmatched junction nucleotides: 8.

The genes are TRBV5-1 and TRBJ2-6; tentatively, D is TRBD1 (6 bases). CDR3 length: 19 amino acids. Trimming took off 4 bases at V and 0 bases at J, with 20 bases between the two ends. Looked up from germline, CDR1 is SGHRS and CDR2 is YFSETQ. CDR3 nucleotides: TGCGCCAGCAGCCCATTGGGAGTGGGGGCCCGCTCTGGGGCCAACGTCCTGACTTTC. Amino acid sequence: CASSPLGVGARSGANVLTF.

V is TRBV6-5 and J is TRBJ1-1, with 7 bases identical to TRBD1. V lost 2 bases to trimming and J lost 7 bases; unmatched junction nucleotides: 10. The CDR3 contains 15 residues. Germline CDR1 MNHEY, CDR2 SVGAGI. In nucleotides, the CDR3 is TGTGCCAGCAGTTACCCGACAGGGCCAGATTTTGAAGCTTTCTTT. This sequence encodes CASSYPTGPDFEAFF.

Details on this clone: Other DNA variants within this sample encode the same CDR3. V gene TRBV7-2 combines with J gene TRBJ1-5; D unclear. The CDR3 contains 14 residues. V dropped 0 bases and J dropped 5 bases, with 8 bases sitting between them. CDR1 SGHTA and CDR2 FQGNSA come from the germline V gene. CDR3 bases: TGTGCCAGCAGCTTAGCAGGCGGAGATCAGCCCCAGCATTTT. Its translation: CASSLAGGDQPQHF. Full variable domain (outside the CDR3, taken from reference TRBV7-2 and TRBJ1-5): GAGVSQSPSNKVTEKGKDVELRCDPISGHTALYWYRQSLGQGLEFLIYFQGNSAPDKSGLPSDRFSAERTGGSVSTLTIQRTQQEDSAVYLCASSLAGGDQPQHFGDGTRLSIL.

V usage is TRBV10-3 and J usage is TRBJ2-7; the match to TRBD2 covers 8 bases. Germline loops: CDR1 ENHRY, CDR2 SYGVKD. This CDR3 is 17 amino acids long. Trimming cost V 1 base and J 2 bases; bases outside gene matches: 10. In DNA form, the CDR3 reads TGTGCCATCAGTGAGTGGCCCACGTCCGGGAGGGCCTACGAGCAGTACTTC. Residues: CAISEWPTSGRAYEQYF.

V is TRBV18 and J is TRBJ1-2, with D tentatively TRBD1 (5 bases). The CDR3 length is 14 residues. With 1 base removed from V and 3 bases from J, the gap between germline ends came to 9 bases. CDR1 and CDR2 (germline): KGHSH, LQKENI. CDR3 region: CASSPLPGDYGYTF. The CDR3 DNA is TGTGCCAGCTCACCACTGCCGGGGGACTATGGCTACACCTTC.

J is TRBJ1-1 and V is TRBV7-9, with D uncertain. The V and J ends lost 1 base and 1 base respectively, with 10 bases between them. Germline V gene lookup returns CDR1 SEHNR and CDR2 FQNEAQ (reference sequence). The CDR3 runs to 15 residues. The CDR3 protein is CASSLGGRENTEAFF. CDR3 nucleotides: TGTGCCAGCAGCTTAGGAGGACGGGAGAACACTGAAGCTTTCTTT.

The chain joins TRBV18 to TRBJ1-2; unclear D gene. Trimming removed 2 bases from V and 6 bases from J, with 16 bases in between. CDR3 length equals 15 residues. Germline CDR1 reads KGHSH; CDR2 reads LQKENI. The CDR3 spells CASSPGLRVTDGYTF. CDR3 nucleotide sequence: TGTGCCAGCTCACCAGGGTTACGGGTAACCGATGGCTACACCTTC.

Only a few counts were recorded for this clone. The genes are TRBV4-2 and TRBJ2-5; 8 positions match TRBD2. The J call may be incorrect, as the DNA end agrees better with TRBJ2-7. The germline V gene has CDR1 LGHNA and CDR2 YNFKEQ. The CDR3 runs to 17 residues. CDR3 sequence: CASSQDNRGGRSYEQYF. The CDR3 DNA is TGTGCCAGCAGCCAAGATAATCGGGGGGGTAGGTCCTACGAGCAGTACTTC.

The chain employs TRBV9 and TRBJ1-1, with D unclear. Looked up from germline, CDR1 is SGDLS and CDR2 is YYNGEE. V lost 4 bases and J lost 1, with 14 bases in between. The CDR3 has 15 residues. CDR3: CASSPAVAANTEAFF. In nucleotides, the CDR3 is TGTGCCAGCAGCCCCGCCGTGGCCGCGAACACTGAAGCTTTCTTT.

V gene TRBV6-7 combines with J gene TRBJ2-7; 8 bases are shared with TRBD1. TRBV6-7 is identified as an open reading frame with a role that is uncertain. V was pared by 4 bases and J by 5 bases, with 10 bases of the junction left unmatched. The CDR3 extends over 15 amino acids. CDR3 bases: TGTGCCAGCAGTTTCCCCCGACAGGGGAAGAACGAGCAGTACTTC. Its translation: CASSFPRQGKNEQYF.